A single sample is the source of the 22 T cell receptor beta chains below, sequenced in a study of T cell responses to AZD1222 COVID-19 vaccine. Libraries were prepared by immunoSEQ multiplex PCR; TCRdb keeps only in-frame clonotypes and omits some of them. This table has under 200,000 clones, around 94% appearing once. The material was peripheral blood, obtained on day 0 of AZD1222 vaccination. Receptors originate from an adult in good health.

The DNA of the CDR3 is TGTGCCAGTAGCCGGACTAGCGGTCTCGCTGGGGAGCAGTACTTC. As protein: CASSRTSGLAGEQYF. V is TRBV19 and J is TRBJ2-7, with 10 positions matching TRBD2. This CDR3 is 15 amino acids long. Germline V gene data show CDR1 as LNHDA and CDR2 as SQIVND (reference sequence). V was pared by 6 bases and J by 7 bases, with 12 bases of the junction left unmatched.

This sequence joins TRBV15 and TRBJ2-1; 12 bases match TRBD2. After removal of 6 bases from V and 4 bases from J, the junction contained 7 bases not matched to a gene. This CDR3 has 16 amino acids. Germline V gene lookup returns CDR1 LNHNV and CDR2 YYDKDF (reference sequence). DNA for the CDR3: TGTGCCACCAGGGTGGGGGGGACTAGCGGGTACAATGAGCAGTTCTTC. It encodes CATRVGGTSGYNEQFF.

V usage is TRBV29-1 and J usage is TRBJ1-1; D might be TRBD1 (6 bases). V was cut by 6 bases and J by 2 bases, with 13 bases left in between. The CDR3 totals 13 residues. Germline CDR1 is SQVTM and CDR2 is ANQGSEA. CDR3 residues: CSVSWTVNTEAFF. The CDR3 DNA follows: TGCAGCGTCTCGTGGACAGTAAACACTGAAGCTTTCTTT.

The chain recombines TRBV4-2 with TRBJ2-7, with D tentatively TRBD2 (6 bases). The CDR3 is made up of 13 amino acids. V was cut by 1 base and J by 2 bases, with 6 bases left in between. Germline-derived CDR1 and CDR2 are LGHNA and YNFKEQ. The CDR3 coding sequence is TGTGCCAGCAGCCAAGCGGGAGCCTACGAGCAGTACTTC. Encoded protein: CASSQAGAYEQYF.

This chain connects TRBV3-1 (or the pseudogene TRBV3-2) to TRBJ1-1, with a weak D call TRBD1 (6 bases). The CDR3 length is 14 residues. The germline V and J ends were trimmed by 3 bases and 5 bases, with 13 bases remaining between them. Germline values: CDR1 LGHDT, CDR2 YNNKEL (reference sequence). DNA for the CDR3: TGTGCCAGCAGCCATCCATTTAGGGGGACTGAAGCTTTCTTT. This encodes CASSHPFRGTEAFF.

The chain is built from TRBV10-3 and TRBJ1-1, with a tentative D call TRBD1 (6 bases). CDR3 size: 14 residues. Trimming took 6 bases from V and 5 from J, leaving 16 bases between them. Germline V gene lookup returns CDR1 ENHRY and CDR2 SYGVKD. The CDR3 DNA reads as TGTGCCATCAGAACAGGGAATGGGGAAACTGAAGCTTTCTTT. It translates to CAIRTGNGETEAFF.

The rearrangement uses TRBV27 and TRBJ2-2, with D unresolved. Germline V CDR1 and CDR2: MNHEY, SMNVEV (reference sequence). Trimming cost V 6 bases and J 4 bases, with 9 bases left between them. This CDR3 has 13 amino acids. The CDR3 region is CASRYPGTGELFF. CDR3 in DNA: TGTGCCAGCAGGTACCCCGGCACCGGGGAGCTGTTTTTT.

The chain uses TRBV9 and TRBJ2-2; D ambiguous. CDR1 and CDR2 from the germline V gene are SGDLS and YYNGEE. The ends were cut back, 5 bases at V and 0 bases at J, with 2 bases in the middle. This CDR3 contains 12 residues. The CDR3, as DNA: TGTGCCAGCAGTGCGAACACCGGGGAGCTGTTTTTT. It is translated as CASSANTGELFF.

This rearrangement joins TRBV12-3 or TRBV12-4 to TRBJ1-2; D might be TRBD1 (5 bases). The CDR3 totals 12 residues. The V and J ends lost 10 bases and 8 bases respectively, with 17 bases between them. The CDR3 DNA sequence: TGTGCCACCTTCCGGGGGTCGGGAGGCTACACCTTC. Translating it yields CATFRGSGGYTF.

This clone appeared a few times. The genes are TRBV4-2 and TRBJ1-2; no clear D. This CDR3 spans 12 amino acids. The germline gives CDR1 LGHNA, CDR2 YNFKEQ. V lost 0 bases and J lost 4, with 3 bases in between. The CDR3 region has the DNA TGTGCCAGCAGCCAAGATCTCTATGGCTACACCTTC. As protein: CASSQDLYGYTF.

This chain links TRBV3-1 (or the pseudogene TRBV3-2) with TRBJ1-1; D ambiguous. The CDR3 is 17 amino acids. V gave up 1 base and J gave up 2 bases, with 17 bases separating them. Germline CDR1 and CDR2: LGHDT and YNNKEL (reference sequence). The CDR3 loop reads CASSQVGQNILNTEAFF. The CDR3 nucleotides are TGTGCCAGCAGCCAAGTCGGGCAGAATATATTAAACACTGAAGCTTTCTTT.

V gene TRBV19 combines with J gene TRBJ2-7; TRBD2 aligns across 11 bases. Germline lookup yields CDR1 LNHDA and CDR2 SQIVND (reference sequence). With 7 bases clipped from V and 6 bases from J, the junction kept 5 bases outside the gene matches. The length of the CDR3 is 13 residues. CDR3 nucleotides: TGTGCCAGTAAAACTAGCGGGAGTCGCGAGCAGTACTTC. Protein product: CASKTSGSREQYF.

This sequence joins TRBV30 and TRBJ1-2; no reliable D call. Germline CDR1 is GTSNPN and CDR2 is SVGIG (reference sequence). V was cut by 5 bases and J by 3 bases, with 7 bases left in between. The CDR3 contains 11 residues. This chain's CDR3 is CAWSSYYGYTF. The CDR3 DNA reads TGTGCCTGGTCATCTTACTATGGCTACACCTTC.

The chain carries TRBV29-1 and TRBJ1-1; D call uncertain. The CDR3 length is 12 residues. Trimming stripped 6 bases from V and 4 bases from J, with 12 bases between. The germline V gene has CDR1 SQVTM and CDR2 ANQGSEA. CDR3: CSVEQRSTEAFF. CDR3 coding DNA: TGCAGCGTCGAACAACGGAGCACTGAAGCTTTCTTT.

The chain joins TRBV28 to TRBJ1-1, with 7 bases matching TRBD1. The CDR3 runs 12 residues. With 6 bases clipped from V and 12 bases from J, the junction kept 10 bases outside the gene matches. The V gene's germline CDR1 is MDHEN and CDR2 SYDVKM. The CDR3 region has the DNA TGTGCCAGCAGGGCCGGGACAGACGACCCTTTCTTT. It codes for CASRAGTDDPFF.

The chain has TRBV9 and TRBJ1-4; maybe TRBD1 (5 bases). CDR3 length: 17 amino acids. Deletions cut 0 bases from V and 5 bases from J, with 17 bases between. Germline V gene sequence: CDR1 SGDLS, CDR2 YYNGEE. In nucleotides, the CDR3 is TGTGCCAGCAGCGTAGAAGCGGGGCAGGGCTCCAATGAAAAACTGTTTTTT. Its translation: CASSVEAGQGSNEKLFF.

This chain connects TRBV6-5 to TRBJ1-2; 7 bases align to TRBD1. The CDR3 is made up of 15 amino acids. CDR1 and CDR2 from the germline V gene are MNHEY and SVGAGI. Germline trimming cut 0 bases from V and 12 bases from J; bases unmatched to any gene: 13. The CDR3: CASSYSLETGSIDTF. The CDR3 coding sequence is TGTGCCAGCAGTTACTCCCTTGAGACAGGGTCGATCGACACCTTC.

The V gene is TRBV2, the J gene TRBJ2-7; 16 nucleotides match TRBD2. Trimming at V came to 11 bases and at J to 5 bases, leaving 12 bases not matched to a gene. The length of the CDR3 is 16 residues. CDR1 and CDR2 from the germline V gene are SNHLY and FYNNEI. CDR3 coding DNA: TGTGCCGCGTCCGGGACTAGCGGGAGGGTAGTGAACGAGCAGTACTTC. Translation: CAASGTSGRVVNEQYF.

The rearrangement uses TRBV27 and TRBJ1-1, with D possibly TRBD1 on 6 matching bases. With 2 bases removed from V and 8 bases from J, the gap between germline ends came to 9 bases. Germline assignment: CDR1 MNHEY and CDR2 SMNVEV (reference sequence). This CDR3 spans 12 amino acids. The CDR3 sequence is CASSLQRGEAFF. In DNA form, the CDR3 reads TGTGCCAGCAGTTTACAGAGGGGGGAAGCTTTCTTT.

In this sample, this clone turned up a few times. V and J are TRBV25-1 and TRBJ2-7; 8 bases fit TRBD2. The V gene end was trimmed by 3 bases and the J gene end by 6 bases; junction bases not matched to a gene: 10. The CDR3 loop spans 15 amino acids. In germline, CDR1 is MGHDK, CDR2 SYGVNS. The CDR3 region has the DNA TGTGCCAGCAGTGATCTAGAGCGGGAGATTGGCGAGCAGTACTTC. Its translation is CASSDLEREIGEQYF.

The chain joins TRBV5-1 to TRBJ1-2; no clear D gene. CDR1 is SGHRS and CDR2 is YFSETQ in the germline V gene. The CDR3 has 12 amino acids. With 5 bases removed from V and 7 bases from J, the gap between germline ends came to 12 bases. CDR3 nucleotide sequence: TGCGCCAGCAGGTTAGGTTTTGGTGGCTACACCTTC. Translation gives CASRLGFGGYTF.

The chain carries TRBV5-8 and TRBJ2-7; D perhaps matches TRBD1 (5 bases). In germline, CDR1 is SGHTS, CDR2 YDEGEE. Trimming removed 4 bases from V and 4 bases from J, with 15 bases in between. The CDR3 has 14 amino acids. CDR3 in DNA: TGTGCCAGCAGCGTCAGGGCAGACGGGTACGAGCAGTACTTC. Protein: CASSVRADGYEQYF. The variable domain in full, with the rest retrieved from reference TRBV5-8 and TRBJ2-7, is EAGVTQSPTHLIKTRGQQATLRCSPISGHTSVYWYQQALGLGLQFLLWYDEGEERNRGNFPPRFSGRQFPNYSSELNVNALELEDSALYLCASSVRADGYEQYFGPGTRLTVT.